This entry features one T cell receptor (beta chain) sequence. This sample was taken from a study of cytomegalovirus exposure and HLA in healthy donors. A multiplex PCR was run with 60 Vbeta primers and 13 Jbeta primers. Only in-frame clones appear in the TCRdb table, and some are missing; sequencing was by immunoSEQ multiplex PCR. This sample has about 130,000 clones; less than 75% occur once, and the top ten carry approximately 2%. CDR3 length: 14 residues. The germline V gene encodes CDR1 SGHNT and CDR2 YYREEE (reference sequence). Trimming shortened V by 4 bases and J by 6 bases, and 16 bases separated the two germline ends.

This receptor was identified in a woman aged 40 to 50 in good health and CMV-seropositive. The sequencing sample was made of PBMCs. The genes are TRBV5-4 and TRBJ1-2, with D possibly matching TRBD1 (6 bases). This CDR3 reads CASSPTNTGNGYTF. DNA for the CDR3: TGTGCCAGCAGCCCTACAAACACAGGGAATGGCTACACCTTC.